One and the same sample provided the 20 T cell receptor beta chains below, sequenced in a study of identical twins. TCRdb processed the 5' RACE reads anew with MiXCR; each CDR3 protein has one entry. The data contain about 570,000 distinct CDR3 sequences, more than 9% of them singletons. Separately, the same data were catalogued under a study of yellow fever vaccine responses in identical twins.

Sample: PBMCs. Every receptor here comes from a woman under 30 in good health.

The genes are TRBV6-5 and TRBJ2-3, with unresolved D. With 0 bases removed from V and 5 bases from J, the gap between germline ends came to 15 bases. Germline values: CDR1 MNHEY, CDR2 SVGAGI. CDR3 length: 16 residues. The CDR3 sequence is CASSYSLEPPGDTQYF. For the CDR3, the DNA is TGTGCCAGCAGTTACTCTTTGGAGCCTCCCGGAGATACGCAGTATTTT.

A remark on this clonotype: Given a much more abundant clone one base away, this may be a read error. CDR3 DNA sequence: TGTACCAGCTCAACTCAACTAGGGGAAAAACTGTTTTTT. It yields the protein CTSSTQLGEKLFF. The rearrangement links TRBV18 to TRBJ1-4; D gene unclear. This CDR3 spans 13 amino acids. Germline assignment: CDR1 KGHSH and CDR2 LQKENI.

This clonotype was counted between two and nine times. The chain joins TRBV30 to TRBJ1-4; no definite D call. The germline CDR1 and CDR2 sequences are GTSNPN and SVGIG (reference sequence). The CDR3 is 11 residues long. V lost 3 bases and J 8 bases, leaving 7 bases between the germline ends. The CDR3 region is CAWRNSEKLFF. In DNA form, the CDR3 reads TGTGCCTGGAGGAACAGCGAAAAACTGTTTTTT.

The sample holds many counts of this clonotype. The chain uses TRBV12-3 or TRBV12-4 and TRBJ2-7, with D possibly TRBD1 on 5 matching bases. There are 14 residues in the CDR3. Trimming cost V 7 bases and J 7 bases, with 20 bases left between them. The CDR3 spells CASTYTRDFGEQYF. In nucleotides, the CDR3 is TGTGCCAGCACCTACACCAGGGATTTTGGAGAGCAGTACTTC.

The chain has TRBV27 and TRBJ2-3; D might be TRBD1 (6 bases). The CDR3 is 15 amino acids. Germline CDR1 MNHEY, CDR2 SMNVEV (reference sequence). Trimming stripped 3 bases from V and 0 bases from J, with 10 bases between. The DNA for the CDR3 is TGTGCCAGCAGTTTCAACAGGGCTAGCACAGATACGCAGTATTTT. This translates into CASSFNRASTDTQYF.

This clonotype appeared many times. The rearrangement links TRBV20-1 to TRBJ2-5; the D gene could be TRBD1 or TRBD2 (6 bases each). Germline V CDR1 and CDR2: DFQATT, SNEGSKA (reference sequence). Trimming took 3 bases from V and 4 from J, leaving 27 bases between them. The CDR3 covers 18 residues. CDR3 sequence: CSARADLWGASSPETQYF. DNA of the CDR3: TGCAGTGCTAGGGCCGATTTATGGGGGGCTTCGTCCCCAGAGACCCAGTACTTC.

Ten or more counts support this clonotype. The chain has TRBV10-3 and TRBJ2-7; 10 nucleotides align to TRBD1. Germline-derived CDR1 and CDR2 are ENHRY and SYGVKD. Unmatched junction bases numbered 2, after V lost 0 bases and J lost 3 bases. The CDR3 runs to 15 residues. The CDR3: CAISESGDRGYEQYF. The DNA of the CDR3 is TGTGCCATCAGTGAGTCAGGGGACAGGGGCTACGAGCAGTACTTC.

This clonotype has just a few counts. This rearrangement joins TRBV29-1 to TRBJ1-2; 7 bases align to TRBD1. The CDR3 spans 17 residues. V was clipped by 5 bases and J by 0 bases; unmatched bases: 15. Germline lookup yields CDR1 SQVTM and CDR2 ANQGSEA. For the CDR3, the DNA is TGCAGCGTTCATGAGACAGGGTGGTCCCTTTCTAACTATGGCTACACCTTC. It encodes CSVHETGWSLSNYGYTF. Based on the CDR3 plus reference TRBV29-1 and TRBJ1-2, the full variable domain is SAVISQKPSRDICQRGTSLTIQCQVDSQVTMMFWYRQQPGQSLTLIATANQGSEATYESGFVIDKFPISRPNLTFSTLTVSNMSPEDSSIYLCSVHETGWSLSNYGYTFGSGTRLTVV.

This clonotype came up many times. V usage is TRBV12-3 or TRBV12-4 and J usage is TRBJ1-2; D is possibly TRBD1 (5 bases). The CDR3 is made up of 13 amino acids. Trimming left V 3 bases short and J 6 bases short, with 11 bases between. The CDR3 spells CASSFAGRDGYTF. The DNA of the CDR3 is TGTGCCAGCAGTTTTGCGGGGCGGGATGGCTACACCTTC.

This clonotype was counted at least ten times. V gene TRBV28 combines with J gene TRBJ2-1; 7 bases align to TRBD2. The CDR3 is 15 amino acids. Losses at the gene ends were 7 bases for V and 2 bases for J; bases not matched to a gene: 8. Germline CDR1 MDHEN, CDR2 SYDVKM. The chain's CDR3 is CASTLGGLTYNEQFF. The CDR3 nucleotides are TGTGCCAGCACCTTGGGGGGGTTAACCTACAATGAGCAGTTCTTC.

This chain connects TRBV7-8 to TRBJ2-5; 11 nucleotides line up with TRBD2. The V and J ends lost 2 bases and 9 bases, in that order; junction bases with no gene match: 11. The CDR3 is 16 residues long. CDR1 and CDR2 (germline): SGHVS, FQNEAQ. This chain's CDR3 is CASSLMGLAVDGAQYF. CDR3 coding DNA: TGTGCCAGCAGCTTAATGGGACTAGCGGTCGACGGGGCCCAGTACTTC.

This clonotype occurred a few times. V gene TRBV6-1 combines with J gene TRBJ2-3; 8 nucleotides align to TRBD2. Germline CDR1 MNHNS, CDR2 SASEGT. The CDR3 length is 13 residues. With V trimmed by 5 bases and J by 5 bases, 3 bases remained unmatched. The CDR3 protein is CASSRLAKDTQYF. CDR3 DNA: TGTGCCAGCAGTCGACTAGCGAAAGATACGCAGTATTTT.

This clonotype was picked up many times. The chain uses TRBV5-1 and TRBJ2-7; 7 bases match TRBD2. The CDR3 is 15 amino acids. Germline lookup yields CDR1 SGHRS and CDR2 YFSETQ. V shed 4 bases, J shed 1 base, and the junction held 8 bases outside the gene matches. The CDR3 DNA reads as TGCGCCAGCAGCCTGGAGCCTAGCGGATCCTACGAGCAGTACTTC. Residues: CASSLEPSGSYEQYF.

This clonotype came up a few times. The CDR3 here is CASSQALVGGAGELFF. The CDR3 coding sequence is TGCGCCAGCAGCCAAGCCCTAGTGGGAGGCGCCGGGGAGCTGTTTTTT. The chain couples TRBV4-3 to TRBJ2-2; the D gene is possibly TRBD2 (6 bases). This CDR3 contains 16 residues. The germline CDR1 and CDR2 sequences are LGHNA and YSLEER. V lost 1 base and J lost 6, with 15 bases in between.

This clonotype was observed a handful of times. The J gene is TRBJ2-2, the V gene TRBV5-1; 10 positions agree with TRBD1. V shed 7 bases and J 7 bases; nucleotides not matched to a gene: 10. The CDR3 runs 15 residues. Germline V gene lookup returns CDR1 SGHRS and CDR2 YFSETQ. CDR3 sequence (DNA): TGCGCCAGCGGAGGACAGGGGGAAGGAGTCGGGGAGCTGTTTTTT. Translated: CASGGQGEGVGELFF.

The chain recombines TRBV20-1 with TRBJ2-5, with D possibly being TRBD1 (6 bases). The germline V gene has CDR1 DFQATT and CDR2 SNEGSKA (reference sequence). Between the trimmed V and J ends, which lost 1 base and 1 base, there was a span of 10 bases. This CDR3 has 14 amino acids. CDR3 amino acids: CSARARGPQETQYF. DNA of the CDR3: TGCAGTGCTAGAGCCAGGGGCCCCCAAGAGACCCAGTACTTC.

There are many counts of this clonotype. This chain joins TRBV5-1 and TRBJ1-1; unclear D gene. Germline-derived CDR1 and CDR2 are SGHRS and YFSETQ. The CDR3 has 15 residues. Between the trimmed V and J ends, which lost 0 bases and 4 bases, there was a span of 13 bases. CDR3 sequence (DNA): TGCGCCAGCAGCTTGGGGGCGGATTTGGGCACTGAAGCTTTCTTT. Translating it yields CASSLGADLGTEAFF.

This clonotype showed up many times. The gene calls are TRBV7-2 and TRBJ2-7; tentative D call: TRBD1 (5 bases). V lost 4 bases, J lost 1 base, and 11 bases lay in between. The CDR3 loop spans 14 amino acids. The germline V gene encodes CDR1 SGHTA and CDR2 FQGNSA. The CDR3 DNA is TGTGCCAGCAGCTCAGACAGTTTTTCCTACGAGCAGTACTTC. Translated: CASSSDSFSYEQYF.

CDR3 sequence (DNA): TGTGCCAGCACGGCAGGACCTAATCAGCCCCAGCATTTT. Translation: CASTAGPNQPQHF. This chain connects TRBV25-1 to TRBJ1-5, with no clear D. The CDR3 loop spans 13 amino acids. Germline V gives CDR1 MGHDK, CDR2 SYGVNS. The germline V and J ends were trimmed by 7 bases and 4 bases, with 11 bases remaining between them. The full variable domain, rest sourced from reference TRBV25-1 and TRBJ1-5, is EADIYQTPRYLVIGTGKKITLECSQTMGHDKMYWYQQDPGMELHLIHYSYGVNSTEKGDLSSESTVSRIRTEHFPLTLESARPSHTSQYLCASTAGPNQPQHFGDGTRLSIL.

This clonotype was recorded at least ten times. The chain couples TRBV5-6 to TRBJ2-1; TRBD1 matches at 7 bases. Germline values: CDR1 SGHDT, CDR2 YYEEEE. This CDR3 contains 17 residues. The V and J ends lost 2 bases and 4 bases, in that order; junction bases with no gene match: 12. The CDR3 DNA reads TGTGCCAGCAGCTTCTTGTCGAGGCAGGGGGTGTACAATGAGCAGTTCTTC. As protein: CASSFLSRQGVYNEQFF.